These 23 T cell receptor beta chains were sequenced from one sample in a study of blood T cell repertoires in COVID-19. Clones were read by immunoSEQ multiplex PCR, and TCRdb kept only the in-frame ones, dropping some. The sample consists of approximately 450,000 clones, around 87% of them appearing once. The material sequenced was PBMCs or T cells enriched from blood (not recorded which). These receptors were collected from a man in his thirties or forties who had recovered from COVID-19.

This chain joins TRBV5-1 and TRBJ1-1, with D unresolved. The germline V and J ends were trimmed by 1 base and 2 bases, with 6 bases remaining between them. CDR3 length: 13 residues. Germline assignment: CDR1 SGHRS and CDR2 YFSETQ. DNA for the CDR3: TGCGCCAGCAGCTTGACACATAACACTGAAGCTTTCTTT. Translated: CASSLTHNTEAFF.

The V call is TRBV27, the J call TRBJ2-7; weak D call: TRBD1 (7 bases). The CDR3 runs 17 residues. V dropped 7 bases and J dropped 3 bases, with 25 bases sitting between them. Per the germline V gene, CDR1 is MNHEY and CDR2 is SMNVEV (reference sequence). CDR3 in amino acids: CASNLGTDLLGGYEQYF. The CDR3, as DNA: TGTGCCAGCAACTTAGGGACAGACCTGCTGGGGGGCTACGAGCAGTACTTC.

The gene calls are TRBV9 and TRBJ1-1; tentatively, D is TRBD1 (5 bases). Germline lookup yields CDR1 SGDLS and CDR2 YYNGEE. The V and J ends lost 8 bases and 4 bases respectively, with 15 bases between them. CDR3 length: 13 amino acids. CDR3 nucleotide sequence: TGTGCCAGTTGCTCAGGGATTGGCACTGAAGCTTTCTTT. This sequence encodes CASCSGIGTEAFF.

Written as DNA, the CDR3 is TGTGCCAGCAGCTTCAGGGGTGGAGGAAACACCATATATTTT. As protein: CASSFRGGGNTIYF. The genes are TRBV5-6 and TRBJ1-3; the D gene is possibly TRBD1 (6 bases). The CDR3 loop spans 14 amino acids. Trimming cost V 2 bases and J 4 bases, with 10 bases left between them. From germline, CDR1 is SGHDT and CDR2 YYEEEE.

The chain couples TRBV28 to TRBJ2-2, with D possibly TRBD2 on 7 matching bases. The CDR3 spans 15 residues. Germline lookup yields CDR1 MDHEN and CDR2 SYDVKM. Trimming pared 6 bases from V and 2 bases from J, leaving 13 bases between. DNA of the CDR3: TGTGCCAGCAGGGGGGGGACACTCAACACCGGGGAGCTGTTTTTT. Residues: CASRGGTLNTGELFF. The complete variable domain, with remaining parts taken from reference TRBV28 and TRBJ2-2, reads DVKVTQSSRYLVKRTGEKVFLECVQDMDHENMFWYRQDPGLGLRLIYFSYDVKMKEKGDIPEGYSVSREKKERFSLILESASTNQTSMYLCASRGGTLNTGELFFGEGSRLTVL.

The chain links TRBV7-2 to TRBJ2-5; possibly TRBD2 for D (5 bases). Trimming shortened V by 1 base and J by 4 bases, and 10 bases separated the two germline ends. Per germline, CDR1 SGHTA and CDR2 FQGNSA. There are 14 residues in the CDR3. CDR3 DNA sequence: TGTGCCAGCAGCTTAGGGCTAGCAACAGAGACCCAGTACTTC. Its protein product is CASSLGLATETQYF.

This chain connects TRBV7-2 to TRBJ1-5; D perhaps matches TRBD1 (6 bases). The CDR3 consists of 14 residues. V shed 4 bases and J shed 7 bases, with 14 bases lying between them. Germline-derived CDR1 and CDR2 are SGHTA and FQGNSA. CDR3 bases: TGTGCCAGCAGCTCCGATCCGGGACAACAGCCCCAGCATTTT. It translates to CASSSDPGQQPQHF.

The rearrangement joins TRBV23-1 to TRBJ2-7, with D maybe TRBD2 (6 bases). TRBV23-1 is an open reading frame, and its role is uncertain. Trimming stripped 6 bases from V and 7 bases from J, with 16 bases between. The CDR3 has 13 amino acids. The CDR3 region is CASSSLRGMEQYF. CDR3 sequence (DNA): TGCGCCAGCAGCAGCTTACGGGGGATGGAGCAGTACTTC.

The CDR3 here is CASSFASGYEQYF. For the CDR3, the DNA is TGTGCCAGCAGTTTCGCTAGCGGCTACGAGCAGTACTTC. The J gene is TRBJ2-7, the V gene TRBV12-3 or TRBV12-4, with 7 nucleotides matching TRBD2. Trimming cost V 3 bases and J 3 bases; bases outside gene matches: 2. This CDR3 contains 13 residues.

V and J are TRBV6-2 or TRBV6-3 and TRBJ2-1; TRBD1 is a possible D gene (6 bases). V shed 4 bases and J shed 0 bases, with 16 bases lying between them. Germline lookup yields CDR1 MNHEY and CDR2 SVGEGT. The CDR3 sequence is 17 residues long. The CDR3 bases are TGTGCCAGCAGTTTAGGGGGAGTTATCTCCTCCTACAATGAGCAGTTCTTC. This encodes CASSLGGVISSYNEQFF.

The chain employs TRBV5-1 and TRBJ2-7; 8 positions agree with TRBD1. CDR3 length equals 14 residues. Germline loops: CDR1 SGHRS, CDR2 YFSETQ. V lost 4 bases, J lost 2 bases, and 5 bases stayed unmatched. The CDR3 sequence is CASSMTGDPYEQYF. CDR3 bases: TGCGCCAGCAGCATGACAGGGGACCCCTACGAGCAGTACTTC.

V and J are TRBV5-4 and TRBJ2-1, with D possibly being TRBD1 (5 bases). Germline CDR1 is SGHNT and CDR2 is YYREEE (reference sequence). V was trimmed by 0 bases and J by 6 bases, leaving 19 bases between them. The CDR3 sequence is 17 residues long. In DNA, the CDR3 is TGTGCCAGCAGCTTGGGCGGTGGGGCTGAGCCCTTCAATGAGCAGTTCTTC. It yields the protein CASSLGGGAEPFNEQFF.

This chain connects TRBV7-9 to TRBJ1-1; the match to TRBD1 covers 8 bases. The CDR3 spans 12 residues. Germline V gives CDR1 SEHNR, CDR2 FQNEAQ (reference sequence). Trimming at V came to 5 bases and at J to 6 bases, leaving 2 bases not matched to a gene. The CDR3 protein is CASSGRGPEAFF. The CDR3 coding sequence is TGTGCCAGCAGCGGCAGGGGGCCTGAAGCTTTCTTT.

V usage is TRBV7-2 and J usage is TRBJ1-2; D not certain. The CDR3 spans 16 residues. Germline V CDR1 and CDR2: SGHTA, FQGNSA. V was shortened by 4 bases and J by 4 bases, with 19 bases between the two germline ends. Here the CDR3 DNA reads TGTGCCAGCAGCTCCCGTATGGCGGGGAATGCCTATGGCTACACCTTC. This translates into CASSSRMAGNAYGYTF.

The chain has TRBV7-9 and TRBJ2-7; 7 bases fit TRBD2. Looked up from germline, CDR1 is SEHNR and CDR2 is FQNEAQ (reference sequence). The CDR3 is 16 residues long. V lost 5 bases, J lost 2 bases, and 12 bases stayed unmatched. In DNA form, the CDR3 reads TGTGCCAGCAGCCCGCCTCCGGGACTACAGACCTACGAGCAGTACTTC. Its protein is CASSPPPGLQTYEQYF.

The chain joins TRBV7-9 to TRBJ2-3, with 7 positions matching TRBD1. Germline V gene lookup returns CDR1 SEHNR and CDR2 FQNEAQ (reference sequence). The CDR3 consists of 12 residues. With V trimmed by 8 bases and J by 6 bases, 5 bases remained unmatched. CDR3 amino acids: CASASQGDTQYF. CDR3 nucleotides: TGTGCCAGCGCTTCACAGGGGGATACGCAGTATTTT.

For the CDR3, the DNA is TGTGCCAGCAGCCCCCCCGGGACATTTTTCTACGAGCAGTACTTC. Protein product: CASSPPGTFFYEQYF. This chain joins TRBV28 and TRBJ2-7; maybe TRBD1 (6 bases). Germline V gene sequence: CDR1 MDHEN, CDR2 SYDVKM. Trimming pared 6 bases from V and 3 bases from J, leaving 18 bases between. The CDR3 loop spans 15 amino acids.

The chain recombines TRBV7-2 with TRBJ2-1; D ambiguous. Trimming shortened V by 1 base and J by 7 bases, and 8 bases separated the two germline ends. The germline V gene has CDR1 SGHTA and CDR2 FQGNSA. The CDR3 extends over 13 amino acids. The CDR3 sequence: CASSLDFGNEQFF. In DNA form, the CDR3 reads TGTGCCAGCAGCTTAGATTTCGGGAATGAGCAGTTCTTC.

This clone occurred a few times. V and J are TRBV27 and TRBJ1-4, with 11 bases fitting TRBD1. V lost 4 bases, J lost 7 bases, and 5 bases stayed unmatched. This CDR3 spans 15 amino acids. Per the germline V gene, CDR1 is MNHEY and CDR2 is SMNVEV (reference sequence). CDR3 sequence reads: CASSSLGTGGEKLFF. Here the CDR3 DNA reads TGTGCCAGCAGTTCCCTAGGGACAGGGGGTGAAAAACTGTTTTTT.

Details on this clone: Other DNA variants within this sample encode the same CDR3. The CDR3 DNA follows: TGTGCCACCAGCAGAGGGGCAGGAAGCCTTTATGGCTACACCTTC. Protein product: CATSRGAGSLYGYTF. The chain joins TRBV15 to TRBJ1-2; D is unresolved. From germline, CDR1 is LNHNV and CDR2 YYDKDF (reference sequence). V shed 1 base and J shed 5 bases, with 14 bases lying between them. The CDR3 contains 15 residues.

The chain employs TRBV3-1 (or the pseudogene TRBV3-2) and TRBJ1-2; 8 bases are a match to TRBD1. Germline V gene data show CDR1 as LGHDT and CDR2 as YNNKEL (reference sequence). J was trimmed by 6 bases and V by 7 bases; bases with no gene match: 10. This CDR3 has 14 amino acids. CDR3 DNA sequence: TGTGCCAGCACCGACCCAGGACAGGGACATGGCTACACCTTC. Amino acid sequence: CASTDPGQGHGYTF.

As regards this clone: Within the sample, other DNA sequences also encode this same CDR3. The chain employs TRBV24-1 and TRBJ1-5; D is uncertain. The CDR3 runs to 12 residues. V was cut by 4 bases and J by 5 bases, with 5 bases left in between. Germline V CDR1 and CDR2: KGHDR, SFDVKD. CDR3 DNA: TGTGCCACCAGTGACCCAGATCAGCCCCAGCATTTT. Protein: CATSDPDQPQHF.

The rearrangement links TRBV19 to TRBJ1-4; tentatively, D is TRBD1 (6 bases). The length of the CDR3 is 14 residues. V was pared by 4 bases and J by 2 bases, with 8 bases between. Germline V gene data show CDR1 as LNHDA and CDR2 as SQIVND (reference sequence). CDR3 DNA sequence: TGTGCCAGTAGTAAGGGGGAGACTAATGAAAAACTGTTTTTT. Its translation: CASSKGETNEKLFF.